The entry below describes one T cell receptor beta chain. Its antigen is undetermined. Overall study findings and caveats: The TCR gene usage of tumor memory CD4+ T cells clustered together with blood and lymph node memory CD4+ cells and with lymph node naive CD4+ cells.

Constant-region reverse primers amplified full-length variable regions, followed by semi-nested Nested Universal Primer A PCR. Each CDR3 protein gets one entry after TCRdb re-called the 5' RACE reads with MiXCR. The sample carries approximately 12,000 distinct CDR3 sequences, roughly 51% recorded once. Trimming cost V 5 bases and J 11 bases, with 19 bases left between them. CDR3 length: 15 amino acids. Germline V CDR1 and CDR2: SGHTA, FQGNSA. The sorted Tregs were CD4+CD25+CD127-/low cells. The receptor comes from a female donor with breast cancer. V and J are TRBV7-2 and TRBJ1-6, with D uncertain. Material: tumor-infiltrating Tregs sorted from the breast tumor. The CDR3 DNA reads as TGTGCCAGCAGCCGACAAGGTTCGAGTCCGACACCCCTCCACTTT. The encoded protein is CASSRQGSSPTPLHF.